The rows below give T cell receptor beta chains drawn from one sample of a study of regulatory T cells in long-lasting Graves disease. TCRdb passed the multiplex PCR reads through MiXCR, listing each CDR3 protein once. The table has about 470,000 distinct CDR3 sequences, 20% to 25% seen once; the top ten hold roughly 7.1%. Here the sequenced sample was peripheral blood mononuclear cells (PBMCs), taken when the disease was refractory, from a patient treated with antithyroid drugs. The receptor set was obtained from a female donor with Graves disease. The CDR3 runs from the conserved cysteine through the conserved F or W. D genes are given only for firm matches. Size is omitted from some rows. Given values are once, few, many or a class for expanded clones.

TRBJ2-1	TRBV20-1	.	TRBD1	CSAIRTDRAYNEQFF	TGCAGTGCTATAAGGACCGACAGGGCCTACAATGAGCAGTTCTTC
TRBJ2-2	TRBV19	.	.	CASSIDGVQNTGELFF	TGTGCCAGTAGTATAGATGGGGTCCAGAACACCGGGGAGCTGTTTTTT
TRBJ1-2	TRBV24-1	.	TRBD1	CATSDTTGVYGYTF	TGTGCCACCAGTGATACCACAGGGGTCTATGGCTACACCTTC
TRBJ1-2	TRBV7-9	.	.	CASSVLEGADGYTF	TGTGCCAGCAGTGTCCTTGAGGGCGCCGATGGCTACACCTTC
TRBJ2-7	TRBV4-3	.	.	CASSLWRDSTYEQYF	TGCGCCAGCAGCCTCTGGCGAGACAGCACCTACGAGCAGTACTTC
TRBJ2-1	TRBV7-9	once	.	CASSLEPSTGPFRDEQFF	TGTGCCAGCAGCCTAGAACCGAGTACAGGGCCGTTTAGGGATGAGCAGTTCTTC
TRBJ1-1	TRBV2	few	.	CASSGLWSNTEAFF	TGTGCCAGCAGTGGTTTATGGTCAAACACTGAAGCTTTCTTT
TRBJ2-7	TRBV14	few	.	CASSQDNWRYEQYF	TGTGCCAGCAGCCAAGATAACTGGCGGTACGAGCAGTACTTC
TRBJ1-1	TRBV5-1	few	.	CASSFQESTEAFF	TGCGCCAGCAGCTTTCAGGAGAGCACTGAAGCTTTCTTT
TRBJ1-1	TRBV25-1	.	TRBD1	CASRPSWGTGDTEAFF	TGTGCCAGCAGACCCTCATGGGGGACAGGGGACACTGAAGCTTTCTTT
TRBJ2-6	TRBV28	few	TRBD1	CASSFQGASGANVLTF	TGTGCCAGCAGTTTCCAGGGGGCATCTGGGGCCAACGTCCTGACTTTC
TRBJ2-5	TRBV29-1	many	.	CSVDSGKETQYF	TGCAGCGTTGATTCCGGGAAAGAGACCCAGTACTTC
TRBJ2-1	TRBV12-3/TRBV12-4	few	.	CASGLGGANNEQFF	TGTGCCAGCGGATTGGGGGGGGCGAACAATGAGCAGTTCTTC
TRBJ1-4	TRBV6-2/TRBV6-3	.	TRBD1	CASSQGTGTNEKLFF	TGTGCCAGCAGCCAGGGGACAGGAACTAATGAAAAACTGTTTTTT
TRBJ1-5	TRBV2	.	.	CASSESVGNQPQHF	TGTGCCAGCAGTGAATCGGTGGGGAATCAGCCCCAGCATTTT
TRBJ1-4	TRBV9	.	.	CASSVEGVATNEKLFF	TGTGCCAGCAGCGTAGAGGGAGTAGCAACTAATGAAAAACTGTTTTTT
TRBJ2-2	TRBV2	many	TRBD1	CARGKSGTGVTGELFF	TGTGCCAGGGGGAAGTCCGGGACAGGGGTGACCGGGGAGCTGTTTTTT
TRBJ1-6	TRBV7-6	few	TRBD1	CASHIGTENSPLHF	TGTGCCAGCCATATTGGGACAGAAAATTCACCCCTCCACTTT
TRBJ2-7	TRBV10-3	few	.	CAISAPARVGEQYF	TGTGCCATCAGTGCCCCAGCCCGGGTTGGCGAGCAGTACTTC
TRBJ2-7	TRBV3-1	few	TRBD1	CASSHHRDRVAYEQYF	TGTGCCAGCAGCCACCACCGGGACAGGGTGGCTTACGAGCAGTACTTC
TRBJ2-5	TRBV3-1	.	.	CASSQDAGGQETQYF	TGTGCCAGCAGCCAAGATGCCGGGGGACAAGAGACCCAGTACTTC
TRBJ1-1	TRBV7-9	few	.	CASSLVDMNTEAFF	TGTGCCAGCAGCTTAGTCGACATGAACACTGAAGCTTTCTTT
TRBJ1-2	TRBV10-3	few	TRBD1	CAISEDRVYGYTF	TGTGCCATCAGTGAGGACAGGGTATATGGCTACACCTTC
TRBJ1-2	TRBV20-1	few	.	CSARTSPGLVEANYGYTF	TGCAGTGCTAGGACCAGCCCGGGACTCGTTGAAGCTAACTATGGCTACACCTTC
TRBJ2-2	TRBV9	.	.	CASSITGTGELFF	TGTGCCAGCAGCATTACCGGGACCGGGGAGCTGTTTTTT
TRBJ2-7	TRBV20-1	few	TRBD2	CSASETSGGFYEQYF	TGCAGTGCTAGTGAGACTAGCGGGGGGTTCTACGAGCAGTACTTC
TRBJ2-4	TRBV5-5	.	.	CASSSPPRYENIQYF	TGTGCCAGCAGCTCCCCCCCACGGTACGAGAACATTCAGTACTTC
TRBJ1-1	TRBV14	many	.	CASSHGGNTEAFF	TGTGCCAGCAGTCACGGGGGGAACACTGAAGCTTTCTTT
TRBJ1-1	TRBV20-1	few	.	CSARAANTEAFF	TGCAGTGCTAGAGCAGCGAACACTGAAGCTTTCTTT
TRBJ2-7	TRBV15	.	.	CATSREVVGRPYEQYF	TGTGCCACCAGCAGAGAGGTTGTTGGTCGGCCCTACGAGCAGTACTTC
TRBJ2-2	TRBV6-9	.	.	CASSYRPARGPGELFF	TGTGCCAGCAGTTACCGCCCCGCCAGGGGTCCCGGGGAGCTGTTTTTT
TRBJ1-5	TRBV30	.	.	CAMSGRGANQPQHF	TGTGCCATGTCCGGTCGGGGGGCCAATCAGCCCCAGCATTTT
TRBJ1-2	TRBV25-1	few	.	CASSRQDGDYGYTF	TGTGCCAGCAGCAGACAGGACGGGGACTATGGCTACACCTTC
TRBJ1-2	TRBV15	many	.	CATSSSAMGAFHGYTF	TGTGCCACCAGCAGCTCTGCCATGGGGGCTTTTCATGGCTACACCTTC
TRBJ1-1	TRBV2	many	.	CASSRPDMNTEAFF	TGTGCCAGCAGTCGGCCGGATATGAACACTGAAGCTTTCTTT